Given below is one T cell receptor (beta chain) in context. The data were taken from a study of shared clonotypes between healthy human individuals. About the study: CD4 naive and memory got three plates each, CD8 naive two, CD8 memory one.

Germline values: CDR1 SGHVS, CDR2 FQNEAQ. The CDR3 consists of 13 residues. V lost 2 bases and J 3 bases, leaving 8 bases between the germline ends. Deep-level running was used for the assay. Each sorted subset replicate got 200 ng genomic DNA, approximately 27,000 genomes. Authors' data handling: ImmunoSEQ junction-only sequences lacked quality scores, so their filtering differed. The method was immunoSEQ multiplex PCR; TCRdb's version includes in-frame clones alone and lacks a portion of them. V and J calls and clone size follow that table, whereas D and trimming were derived from the DNA. The profile shows fewer than 2.5 million clones, 93% of them singletons.

The chain links TRBV7-8 to TRBJ2-7; D gene ambiguous. The sequence came from a man younger than 30 in good health. Some clones in this sample may be carry-over from other donors' samples. The sample comprised naive CD4+ T cells from PBMCs. Regarding subset: CD45RA+ positively selected. CDR3 bases: TGTGCCAGCAGCTTAAGGGTAAGCTACGAGCAGTACTTC. Encoded protein: CASSLRVSYEQYF.